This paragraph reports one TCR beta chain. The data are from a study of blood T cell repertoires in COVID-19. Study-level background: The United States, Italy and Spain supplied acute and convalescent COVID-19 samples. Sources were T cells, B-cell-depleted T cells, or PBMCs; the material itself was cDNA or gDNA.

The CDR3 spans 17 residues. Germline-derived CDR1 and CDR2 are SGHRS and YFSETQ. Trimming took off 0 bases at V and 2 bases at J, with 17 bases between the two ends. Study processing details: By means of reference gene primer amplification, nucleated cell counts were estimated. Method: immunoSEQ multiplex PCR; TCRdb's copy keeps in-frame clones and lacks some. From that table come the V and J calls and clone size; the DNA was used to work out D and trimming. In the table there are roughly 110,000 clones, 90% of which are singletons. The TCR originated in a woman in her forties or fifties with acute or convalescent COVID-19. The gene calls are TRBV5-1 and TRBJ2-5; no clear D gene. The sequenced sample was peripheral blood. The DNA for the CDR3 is TGCGCCAGCAGCTTGGCCGCGTTTGTGGCAGGACAAGAGACCCAGTACTTC. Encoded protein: CASSLAAFVAGQETQYF.